This TCR beta chain was recovered during a study of T cells in Graves' hyperthyroidism and ophthalmopathy (dated by TCRdb to the late 2010s). Study-level background: Peripheral blood samples were taken at initial diagnosis, before any treatment was given. To identify TCR V-J signatures that set the groups apart, the researchers used a discovery cohort of more than 95 patients, made up of 43 with Graves' ophthalmopathy and about 59 with stable Graves' hyperthyroidism. Whether ophthalmopathy could be predicted prospectively was tested in an independent validation cohort made up of roughly 19 hyperthyroidism patients plus 17 patients who later progressed to ophthalmopathy. The 100 or so discovery patients were randomly split 7:3 into training and test sets. The study also compared thyroid tissue and blood T-cell repertoires from roughly six Graves' hyperthyroidism patients. Following sampling, methimazole starting at 30 mg daily was given to hyperthyroidism patients, and high-dose intravenous methylprednisolone was given to ophthalmopathy patients. TCR Vbeta CDR3 sequencing of fewer than 150 peripheral blood samples (around 45 ophthalmopathy, approximately 80 hyperthyroidism and approximately 17 progressor patients) is reported in the paper. The full study reports these points: In validation, the model predicted progression to ophthalmopathy with roughly 70% sensitivity and 72.22% specificity, a median of around six months before onset. Most expanded thyroid clonotypes (frequency above 0.001) were also detected in blood, a finding suggesting that blood repertoires may reflect thyroid immune responses. No statistical method was used to fix the sample size in advance, and group allocation was not hidden from the investigators. A model built on a 13 V-J signature distinguished ophthalmopathy from stable hyperthyroidism, reaching over 85% sensitivity and approximately 83% specificity in cross-validation and 80%/75% in testing.

Ophthalmopathy patients had moderately to severely active disease, with a Clinical Activity Score of 3 or more, a NOSPECS grade of 4 or more, and a disease duration of less than 3 months. The study excluded patients with uncontrolled infections, other autoimmune diseases, pregnancy or lactation. Diagnoses relied on clinical symptoms, serum thyroxine and TRAb, thyroid ultrasound and orbital computed tomography. PBMCs were separated from about 10 ml of fresh peripheral blood using Ficoll-Paque density gradient centrifugation. Total RNA was extracted with Trizol reagent, and quality was checked on an Agilent 2100 Bioanalyzer. The CDR3 sequence holds 14 residues, the cysteine and phenylalanine included. Of all the DNA, just the CDR3 is kept, 42 bases in frame from base 1. V is pared back by 6 bases and J by 1 base, with 12 bases lying between the germline termini. CDR1 is given as MDHEN and CDR2 as SYDVKM, both from the germline V gene.

This clonotype was recorded many times. Its antigen is still unknown. Base qualities are missing; no much larger clone stands one base away. Amplification of TCR beta CDR3 regions was carried out from RNA transcripts. For the first round of RT-PCR on the TCR CDR3, the HTBI primer set was used together with the Qiagen OneStep RT-PCR kit. The libraries were constructed in a second round of multiplex PCR and then size-selected and purified. Libraries were sequenced paired-end with 100 bp reads on an Illumina HiSeq2000. As for the authors' bioinformatics: SOAPnuke was used to process the raw data, with reads discarded if the reads contained adapters or uncalled bases, had a mean Phred below 15, or lacked an exact constant-primer or identifier match. COPE v1.2.5 was used to merge the high-quality paired reads, and each unique nucleotide sequence was defined as a clonotype. MiTCR v1.1 was used to align the clonotypes against IMGT TRBV, TRBD and TRBJ reference segments. Analysis was restricted to V-J combinations with a frequency above 0.0001, which covered 98% to 99.2% of repertoires. A TCS score was defined as the ratio between F50 (clonal expansion) and ExV (chaos), using BLOSUM62-based TCRdist between CDR3 peptides within each V-J. Welch's t-statistics and random forest reduced approximately 520 V-J features to 13, which were used in a naive Bayes classifier (R e1071). In TCRdb, the public reads were trimmed at Q25 with fastp and aligned with MiXCR, with productive beta chains retained. A single entry per CDR3 protein holds the most common genes and DNA from its merged rows. It is TCRdb's table, rather than the study itself, that gives the V and J calls and clone size. In all, the sample holds 350,000 to 400,000 distinct CDR3 sequences, and roughly 18% of those were seen once. The ten largest clones capture 40% of the sample.

The chain joins TRBV28 to TRBJ2-5; the D gene is not confidently resolved. The source of this sequence is a man younger than 35 with Graves' ophthalmopathy. The sequenced sample was blood. The sequenced DNA is TGTGCCAGCAGCCCTTGGTCCTCCCAAGAGACCCAGTACTTC. Translated, this is CASSPWSSQETQYF.